A single sample gave rise to the 20 T cell receptor beta chains below, sequenced in a study of Graves' ophthalmopathy and Graves' hyperthyroidism. The study amplified TCR beta CDR3 regions using RNA transcripts. In the first round, RT-PCR was carried out with HTBI primers, and a multiplex PCR formed the second round. TCRdb re-called the multiplex PCR reads through MiXCR, storing one row per CDR3 protein. Here the sample spans fewer than 250,000 distinct CDR3 sequences, around 30% being singletons. Specimen: peripheral blood. These receptors all stem from a man aged 45-65 years with Graves' ophthalmopathy.

This rearrangement joins TRBV12-3 or TRBV12-4 to TRBJ2-5; 9 bases map to TRBD1. After removal of 4 bases from V and 5 bases from J, the junction contained 5 bases not matched to a gene. The CDR3 is made up of 14 amino acids. CDR3 in DNA: TGTGCCAGCAGTTCTCTGGACAGGGGTGAGACCCAGTACTTC. Encoded protein: CASSSLDRGETQYF.

This clonotype has at least ten counts. V is TRBV20-1 and J is TRBJ1-1; D is uncertain. Germline assignment: CDR1 DFQATT and CDR2 SNEGSKA (reference sequence). V lost 2 bases and J 1 base, leaving 11 bases between the germline ends. The CDR3 consists of 14 residues. The CDR3 nucleotides are TGCAGTGCTAGAAGAGGCCGGGGGAACACTGAAGCTTTCTTT. It yields the protein CSARRGRGNTEAFF.

This clonotype was picked up a small number of times. The rearrangement uses TRBV6-1 and TRBJ1-1; 10 bases line up with TRBD1. Per the germline V gene, CDR1 is MNHNS and CDR2 is SASEGT. This CDR3 has 15 amino acids. The V segment lost 9 bases and the J segment 4 bases; nucleotides outside the gene matches: 11. The CDR3 protein is CASSPGTGESTEAFF. CDR3 in DNA: TGTGCCAGTTCGCCCGGGACAGGGGAGAGCACTGAAGCTTTCTTT.

This clonotype was detected ten times or more. The CDR3 region is CASGGLVGYEQYF. The CDR3 DNA follows: TGTGCCAGCGGGGGGCTTGTTGGATACGAGCAGTACTTC. The chain combines TRBV2 with TRBJ2-7; perhaps D is TRBD1 or TRBD2 (6 bases each). Germline CDR1 reads SNHLY; CDR2 reads FYNNEI. CDR3 length: 13 residues. Trimming cost V 8 bases and J 4 bases, with 15 bases left between them.

This clonotype was seen ten or more times. This chain joins TRBV30 and TRBJ1-1; 8 nucleotides match TRBD1. Germline V gives CDR1 GTSNPN, CDR2 SVGIG (reference sequence). CDR3 size: 14 residues. Trimming cost V 3 bases and J 6 bases; bases outside gene matches: 9. The CDR3 nucleotides read TGTGCCTGGAGCAAACAGGGGGACGCGGCTGAAGCTTTCTTT. Translation gives CAWSKQGDAAEAFF.

This rearrangement joins TRBV6-2 or TRBV6-3 to TRBJ2-7; 8 bases are a match to TRBD2. With V trimmed by 6 bases and J by 0 bases, 13 bases remained unmatched. This CDR3 spans 17 amino acids. From germline, CDR1 is MNHEY and CDR2 SVGEGT. CDR3 nucleotides: TGTGCCAGCAGAACTAGCGGAGGGGTCGAGAGCTCCTACGAGCAGTACTTC. It specifies CASRTSGGVESSYEQYF.

The rearrangement joins TRBV6-1 to TRBJ2-5; tentatively, D is TRBD2 (5 bases). V dropped 9 bases and J dropped 5 bases, with 19 bases sitting between them. Germline CDR1 reads MNHNS; CDR2 reads SASEGT. The CDR3 extends over 14 amino acids. This chain's CDR3 is CASKESGSLETQYF. CDR3 coding DNA: TGTGCCAGTAAGGAGTCGGGGAGTCTTGAGACCCAGTACTTC.

The table lists this clonotype with many counts. V usage is TRBV19 and J usage is TRBJ2-7, with 10 bases fitting TRBD1. J lost 5 bases, V lost 9 bases, and 7 bases had no gene match. CDR3 size: 13 residues. Germline V gene data show CDR1 as LNHDA and CDR2 as SQIVND (reference sequence). The CDR3 spells CARGGQGRHEQYF. As DNA, the CDR3 is TGTGCCAGGGGGGGACAGGGGCGTCACGAGCAGTACTTC.

In its sample, this clonotype was seen many times. The chain couples TRBV28 to TRBJ2-7, with a weak D call TRBD1 (6 bases). The CDR3 spans 12 residues. Trimming stripped 7 bases from V and 3 bases from J, with 10 bases between. Germline V gene lookup returns CDR1 MDHEN and CDR2 SYDVKM. Here the CDR3 reads CASNSGVYEQYF. The CDR3 DNA sequence: TGTGCCAGCAATTCAGGGGTCTACGAGCAGTACTTC.

This chain connects TRBV5-1 to TRBJ2-7, with a possible D match to TRBD1 (5 bases). V was clipped by 0 bases and J by 2 bases, with 9 bases between them. Germline CDR1 and CDR2: SGHRS and YFSETQ. The CDR3 loop spans 14 amino acids. The CDR3 spells CASSLEGYPYEQYF. CDR3 DNA: TGCGCCAGCAGCTTGGAGGGGTATCCCTACGAGCAGTACTTC.

This clonotype was seen ten or more times. The chain uses TRBV28 and TRBJ1-1, with TRBD1 matching 7 bases. The CDR3 consists of 16 residues. The V segment lost 1 base and the J segment 4 bases; nucleotides outside the gene matches: 9. Germline CDR1 MDHEN, CDR2 SYDVKM. CDR3 sequence reads: CASSLLTGRLSTEAFF. CDR3 nucleotides: TGTGCCAGCAGTTTATTGACAGGGAGGTTAAGCACTGAAGCTTTCTTT. The full variable domain, with the rest looked up from reference TRBV28 and TRBJ1-1, is DVKVTQSSRYLVKRTGEKVFLECVQDMDHENMFWYRQDPGLGLRLIYFSYDVKMKEKGDIPEGYSVSREKKERFSLILESASTNQTSMYLCASSLLTGRLSTEAFFGQGTRLTVV.

This clonotype was detected only a few times. The V call is TRBV15, the J call TRBJ2-5, with D possibly TRBD2 on 5 matching bases. V was pared by 0 bases and J by 2 bases, with 7 bases between. Germline values: CDR1 LNHNV, CDR2 YYDKDF (reference sequence). The CDR3 spans 14 residues. In DNA, the CDR3 is TGTGCCACCAGCAGAGACGTAGCGCAAGAGACCCAGTACTTC. Amino acid sequence: CATSRDVAQETQYF.

This clonotype was counted at least ten times. The V call is TRBV15, the J call TRBJ2-2; D is unclear. V lost 2 bases to trimming and J lost 3 bases, with 4 bases between them. CDR1 is LNHNV, CDR2 YYDKDF, per germline (reference sequence). The CDR3 has 13 residues. This CDR3 reads CATSRIYTGELFF. The CDR3 DNA is TGTGCCACCAGCAGAATATACACCGGGGAGCTGTTTTTT.

The J gene is TRBJ2-7, the V gene TRBV6-2 or TRBV6-3; 13 bases fit TRBD2. The CDR3 has 16 residues. CDR1 is MNHEY and CDR2 is SVGEGT in the germline V gene. V gave up 4 bases and J gave up 3 bases; unmatched junction bases: 6. CDR3 coding DNA: TGTGCCAGCAGTTCAGGGACTAGCGGGAACGTCTACGAGCAGTACTTC. Translating it yields CASSSGTSGNVYEQYF.

This clonotype was detected many times. The chain recombines TRBV27 with TRBJ2-7, with 10 nucleotides matching TRBD2. Germline loops: CDR1 MNHEY, CDR2 SMNVEV (reference sequence). The CDR3 is made up of 14 amino acids. Losses at the gene ends were 4 bases for V and 5 bases for J; bases not matched to a gene: 5. The CDR3 sequence: CASSSGTSVHEQYF. DNA of the CDR3: TGTGCCAGCAGTTCGGGGACTAGCGTGCACGAGCAGTACTTC.

Regarding this clonotype: A much larger clone sits a single nucleotide away, making a read error possible. J is TRBJ1-1 and V is TRBV30; D ambiguous. Per germline, CDR1 GTSNPN and CDR2 SVGIG (reference sequence). This CDR3 comprises 13 residues. V lost 0 bases, J lost 1 base, and 6 bases lay in between. CDR3 residues: CAWSVLANTEAFF. CDR3 coding DNA: TGTGCCTGGAGTGTACTGGCGAACACTGAAGCTTTCTTT.

The sample holds many counts of this clonotype. This rearrangement joins TRBV11-1 to TRBJ2-3; D gene ambiguous. Germline V gives CDR1 SGHAT, CDR2 FQDESV (reference sequence). The length of the CDR3 is 15 residues. V was pared by 1 base and J by 0 bases, with 8 bases between. The CDR3 loop reads CASSLEVRSTDTQYF. The CDR3 DNA reads TGTGCCAGCAGCTTAGAGGTGCGGAGCACAGATACGCAGTATTTT.

This clonotype was counted ten times or more. This rearrangement joins TRBV20-1 to TRBJ1-1; TRBD1 is a possible D gene (5 bases). This CDR3 has 15 amino acids. The V and J ends lost 5 bases and 3 bases respectively, with 19 bases between them. Per the germline V gene, CDR1 is DFQATT and CDR2 is SNEGSKA (reference sequence). In DNA form, the CDR3 reads TGCAGTGCTCAGACATGGCCAGGGCAAGACACTGAAGCTTTCTTT. It is translated as CSAQTWPGQDTEAFF.

The chain couples TRBV27 to TRBJ1-5; D is ambiguous. The germline CDR1 and CDR2 sequences are MNHEY and SMNVEV (reference sequence). The CDR3 extends over 14 amino acids. V was clipped by 3 bases and J by 7 bases, with 13 bases between them. Here the CDR3 DNA reads TGTGCCAGCAGTTTCACGGGGTCCGGACAGCCCCAGCATTTT. Amino acids: CASSFTGSGQPQHF.

This clonotype was picked up many times. The chain links TRBV6-5 to TRBJ2-7; the D is unclear. Germline V CDR1 and CDR2: MNHEY, SVGAGI. V was shortened by 6 bases and J by 3 bases, with 15 bases between the two germline ends. The length of the CDR3 is 14 residues. The CDR3 loop reads CASSPVGSVYEQYF. The CDR3 nucleotides read TGTGCCAGCAGCCCCGTGGGTTCGGTCTACGAGCAGTACTTC.